This entry lists 7 T cell receptor beta chains sequenced from one sample in a study of blood T cell repertoires in COVID-19. Using immunoSEQ multiplex PCR, the repertoire was profiled, and TCRdb retains in-frame clones only, with some absent. The table includes about 69,000 clones, roughly 73% detected once. Sequencing used peripheral blood. These receptors were taken from a human donor in a cohort sampled during active COVID-19.

The V gene is TRBV12-3 or TRBV12-4, the J gene TRBJ1-1; D is unresolved. The CDR3 covers 13 residues. The V and J ends lost 3 bases and 4 bases respectively, with 9 bases between them. The DNA of the CDR3 is TGTGCCAGCAGTTTTTCGGTTGGCACTGAAGCTTTCTTT. This sequence encodes CASSFSVGTEAFF.

The chain has TRBV2 and TRBJ1-2, with D possibly being TRBD1 (6 bases). V lost 4 bases, J lost 0 bases, and 12 bases lay in between. This CDR3 contains 15 residues. CDR1 is SNHLY, CDR2 FYNNEI, per germline. The DNA for the CDR3 is TGTGCCAGCAGTGGACAGGCGGTCTCTAACTATGGCTACACCTTC. Protein: CASSGQAVSNYGYTF. Drawing the rest from reference TRBV2 and TRBJ1-2, the complete variable domain is EPEVTQTPSHQVTQMGQEVILRCVPISNHLYFYWYRQILGQKVEFLVSFYNNEISEKSEIFDDQFSVERPDGSNFTLKIRSTKLEDSAMYFCASSGQAVSNYGYTFGSGTRLTVV.

The chain carries TRBV7-8 and TRBJ2-2; the match to TRBD2 covers 10 bases. This CDR3 is built from 16 residues. V lost 3 bases to trimming and J lost 4 bases; unmatched junction nucleotides: 5. Germline V CDR1 and CDR2: SGHVS, FQNEAQ. CDR3 sequence reads: CASSFGLAESTGELFF. The CDR3 DNA follows: TGTGCCAGCAGCTTCGGACTAGCGGAGTCCACCGGGGAGCTGTTTTTT.

V gene TRBV7-6 combines with J gene TRBJ2-2; 11 bases fit TRBD2. V dropped 5 bases and J dropped 4; count of bases not matched to a gene: 0. The CDR3 has 14 residues. The germline CDR1 and CDR2 sequences are SGHVS and FNYEAQ. The CDR3: CASSGTSGTGELFF. Written as DNA, the CDR3 is TGTGCCAGCAGCGGGACTAGCGGCACCGGGGAGCTGTTTTTT.

This clone was counted a few times. The CDR3 nucleotides are TGTGCCTGGAACGCGGAATCCTCCTATAATTCACCCCTCCACTTT. This sequence encodes CAWNAESSYNSPLHF. V and J are TRBV30 and TRBJ1-6; D not certain. CDR3 size: 15 residues. Germline lookup yields CDR1 GTSNPN and CDR2 SVGIG (reference sequence). V was pared by 4 bases and J by 0 bases, with 10 bases between.

This clone was seen once. The chain carries TRBV4-1 and TRBJ1-2; D not certain. Trimming shortened V by 1 base and J by 2 bases, and 8 bases separated the two germline ends. Germline CDR1 is MGHRA and CDR2 is YSYEKL. The length of the CDR3 is 14 residues. CDR3 region: CASSQVSRNYGYTF. DNA of the CDR3: TGCGCCAGCAGCCAAGTGAGCCGGAACTATGGCTACACCTTC.

The chain combines TRBV18 with TRBJ1-5, with TRBD1 as a possible D gene (5 bases). CDR3 length equals 14 residues. Trimming cost V 0 bases and J 7 bases, with 10 bases left between them. Looked up from germline, CDR1 is KGHSH and CDR2 is LQKENI. Here the CDR3 DNA reads TGTGCCAGCTCACCACCGGCTGGGGCCCAGCCCCAGCATTTT. Encoded protein: CASSPPAGAQPQHF.